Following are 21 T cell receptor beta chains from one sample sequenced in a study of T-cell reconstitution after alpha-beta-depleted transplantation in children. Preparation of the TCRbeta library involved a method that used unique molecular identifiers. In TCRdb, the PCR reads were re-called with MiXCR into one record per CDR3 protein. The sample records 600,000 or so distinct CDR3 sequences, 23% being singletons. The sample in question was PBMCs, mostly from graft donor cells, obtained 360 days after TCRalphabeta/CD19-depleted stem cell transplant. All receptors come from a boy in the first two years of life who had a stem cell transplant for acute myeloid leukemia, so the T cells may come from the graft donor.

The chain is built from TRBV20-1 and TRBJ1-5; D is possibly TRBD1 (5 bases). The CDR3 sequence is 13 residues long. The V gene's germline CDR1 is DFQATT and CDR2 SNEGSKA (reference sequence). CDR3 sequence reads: CGGSGGLIQPQHF. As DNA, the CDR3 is TGCGGAGGTTCTGGGGGTCTGATTCAGCCCCAGCATTTT.

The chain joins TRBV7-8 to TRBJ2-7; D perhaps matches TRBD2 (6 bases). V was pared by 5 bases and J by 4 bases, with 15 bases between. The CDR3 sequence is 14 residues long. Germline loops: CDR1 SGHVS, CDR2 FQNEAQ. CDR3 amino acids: CASSVSSSGYEQYV. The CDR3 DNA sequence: TGTGCCAGCAGCGTCTCTAGCAGCGGGTACGAGCAGTACGTC.

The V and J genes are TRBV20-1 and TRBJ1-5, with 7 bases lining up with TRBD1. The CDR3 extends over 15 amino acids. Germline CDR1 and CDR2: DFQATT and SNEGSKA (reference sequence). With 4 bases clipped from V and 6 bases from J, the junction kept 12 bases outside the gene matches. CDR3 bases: TGCAGTGCTATCCCGACAGGGAGACTGGCTCAGCCCCAGCATTTT. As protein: CSAIPTGRLAQPQHF.

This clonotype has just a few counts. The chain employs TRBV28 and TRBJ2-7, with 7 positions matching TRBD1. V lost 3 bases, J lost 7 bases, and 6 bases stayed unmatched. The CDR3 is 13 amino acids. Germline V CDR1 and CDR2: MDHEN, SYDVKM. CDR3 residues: CASSFTTGVEQYV. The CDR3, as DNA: TGTGCCAGCAGTTTCACCACAGGGGTTGAGCAGTACGTC.

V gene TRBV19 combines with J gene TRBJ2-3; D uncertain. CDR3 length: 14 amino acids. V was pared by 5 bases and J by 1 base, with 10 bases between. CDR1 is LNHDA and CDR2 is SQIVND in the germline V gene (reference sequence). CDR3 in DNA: TGTGCCAGTAGTGAACAGCTCGGCACAGATACGCAGTATTTT. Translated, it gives CASSEQLGTDTQYF.

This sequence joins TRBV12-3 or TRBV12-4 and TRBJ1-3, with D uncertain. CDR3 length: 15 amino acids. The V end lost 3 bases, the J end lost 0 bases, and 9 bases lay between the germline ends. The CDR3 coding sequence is TGTGCCAGCAGTTTCGTAGAACGCTCTGGAAACACCATATATTTT. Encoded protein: CASSFVERSGNTIYF.

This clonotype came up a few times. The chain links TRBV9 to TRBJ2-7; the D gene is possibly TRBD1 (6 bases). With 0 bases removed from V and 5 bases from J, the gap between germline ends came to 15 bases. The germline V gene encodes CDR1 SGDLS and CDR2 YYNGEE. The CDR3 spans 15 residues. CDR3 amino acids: CASSVDIAQGHEQYF. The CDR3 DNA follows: TGTGCCAGCAGCGTAGACATCGCACAGGGCCACGAGCAGTACTTC.

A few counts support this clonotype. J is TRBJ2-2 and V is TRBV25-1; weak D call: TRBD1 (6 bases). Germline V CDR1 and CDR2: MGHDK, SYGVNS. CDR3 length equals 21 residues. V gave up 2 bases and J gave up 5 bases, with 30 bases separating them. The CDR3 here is CASSEAGVAGATPLETGELFF. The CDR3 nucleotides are TGTGCCAGCAGTGAAGCTGGGGTGGCAGGGGCGACCCCCCTAGAGACCGGGGAGCTGTTTTTT.

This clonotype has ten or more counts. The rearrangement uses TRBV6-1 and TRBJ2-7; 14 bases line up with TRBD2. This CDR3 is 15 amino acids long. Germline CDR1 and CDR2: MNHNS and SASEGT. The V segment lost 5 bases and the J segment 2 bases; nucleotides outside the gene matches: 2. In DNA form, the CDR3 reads TGTGCCAGCAGTAAGGGACTAGCGGGGGCCTACGAGCAGTACGTC. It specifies CASSKGLAGAYEQYV.

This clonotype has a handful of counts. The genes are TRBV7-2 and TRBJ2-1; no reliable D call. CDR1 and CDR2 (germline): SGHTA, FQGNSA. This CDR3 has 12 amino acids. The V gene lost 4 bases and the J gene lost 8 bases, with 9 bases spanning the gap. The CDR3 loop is CASSSSRDEQFF. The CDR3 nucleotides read TGTGCCAGCAGCTCCTCCAGAGATGAGCAGTTCTTC.

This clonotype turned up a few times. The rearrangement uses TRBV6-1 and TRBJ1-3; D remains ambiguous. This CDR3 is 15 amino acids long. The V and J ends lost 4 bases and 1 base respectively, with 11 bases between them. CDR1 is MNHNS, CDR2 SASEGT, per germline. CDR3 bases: TGTGCCAGCAGTGGTTCAAGTCAGTCTGGAAACACCATATATTTT. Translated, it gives CASSGSSQSGNTIYF.

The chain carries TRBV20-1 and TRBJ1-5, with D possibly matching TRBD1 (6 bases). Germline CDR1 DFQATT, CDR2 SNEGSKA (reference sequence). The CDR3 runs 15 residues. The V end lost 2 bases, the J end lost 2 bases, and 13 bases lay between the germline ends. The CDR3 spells CSARKHRAGNQPQHF. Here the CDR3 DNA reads TGCAGTGCTAGAAAACACAGGGCCGGCAATCAGCCCCAGCATTTT.

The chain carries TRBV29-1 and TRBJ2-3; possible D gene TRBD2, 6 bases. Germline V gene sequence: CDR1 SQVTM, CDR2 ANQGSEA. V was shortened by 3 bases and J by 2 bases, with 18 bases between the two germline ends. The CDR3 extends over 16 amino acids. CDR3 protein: CSVDRVAGPSTDTQYF. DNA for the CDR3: TGCAGCGTTGACAGGGTGGCGGGGCCCTCCACAGATACGCAGTATTTT.

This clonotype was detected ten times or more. DNA of the CDR3: TGTGCCAGCAGCGTGGCGGAGGGGAATTCACCCCTCCACTTT. This gives the protein CASSVAEGNSPLHF. This chain uses TRBV9 with TRBJ1-6, with D tentatively TRBD1 (5 bases). CDR1 is SGDLS, CDR2 YYNGEE, per germline. The CDR3 runs to 14 residues. Between the trimmed V and J ends, which lost 2 bases and 7 bases, there was a span of 10 bases. The whole variable domain, filled in from reference TRBV9 and TRBJ1-6, reads DSGVTQTPKHLITATGQRVTLRCSPRSGDLSVYWYQQSLDQGLQFLIQYYNGEERAKGNILERFSAQQFPDLHSELNLSSLELGDSALYFCASSVAEGNSPLHFGNGTRLTVT.

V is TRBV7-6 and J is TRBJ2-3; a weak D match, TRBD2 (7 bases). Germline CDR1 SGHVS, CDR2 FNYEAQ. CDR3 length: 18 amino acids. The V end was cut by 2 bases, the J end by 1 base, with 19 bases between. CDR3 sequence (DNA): TGTGCCAGCAGCTTACGCGGGGGCCAGGTAGCCCGCACAGATACGCAGTATTTT. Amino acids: CASSLRGGQVARTDTQYF. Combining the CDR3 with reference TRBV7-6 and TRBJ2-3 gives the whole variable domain GAGVSQSPRYKVTKRGQDVALRCDPISGHVSLYWYRQALGQGPEFLTYFNYEAQQDKSGLPNDRFSAERPEGSISTLTIQRTEQRDSAMYRCASSLRGGQVARTDTQYFGPGTRLTVL.

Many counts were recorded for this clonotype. CDR3 protein: CASSSSSGGAVNEQFF. CDR3 DNA: TGTGCCAGCAGCTCATCTAGCGGGGGGGCCGTCAATGAGCAGTTCTTC. The rearrangement joins TRBV7-3 to TRBJ2-1; 12 bases line up with TRBD2. CDR3 length: 16 residues. The J segment lost 6 bases and the V segment lost 4 bases, leaving 7 bases of the junction unmatched. CDR1 and CDR2 (germline): SGHTA, FQGTGA.

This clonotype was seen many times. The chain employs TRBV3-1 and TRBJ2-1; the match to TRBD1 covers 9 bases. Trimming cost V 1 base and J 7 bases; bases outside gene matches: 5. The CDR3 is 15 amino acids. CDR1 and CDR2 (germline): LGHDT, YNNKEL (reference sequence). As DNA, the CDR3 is TGTGCCAGCAGCCAAGGGGGACAGGGTGGGAATGAGCAGTTCTTC. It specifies CASSQGGQGGNEQFF.

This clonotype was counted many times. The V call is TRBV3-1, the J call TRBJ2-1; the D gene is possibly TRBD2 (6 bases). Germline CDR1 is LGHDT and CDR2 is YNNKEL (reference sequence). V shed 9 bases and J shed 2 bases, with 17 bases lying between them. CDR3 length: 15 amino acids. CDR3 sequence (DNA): TGTGCCAGTAGACGGGGCGGGGAAACCTACAATGAGCAGTTCTTC. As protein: CASRRGGETYNEQFF.

As DNA, the CDR3 is TGCGCCAGCAGCCGGGACAGCCCCTACGAGCAGTACGTC. Translation: CASSRDSPYEQYV. The chain links TRBV5-1 to TRBJ2-7, with 7 bases matching TRBD1. The germline V gene encodes CDR1 SGHRS and CDR2 YFSETQ. CDR3 length: 13 residues. V was clipped by 4 bases and J by 2 bases; unmatched bases: 3.

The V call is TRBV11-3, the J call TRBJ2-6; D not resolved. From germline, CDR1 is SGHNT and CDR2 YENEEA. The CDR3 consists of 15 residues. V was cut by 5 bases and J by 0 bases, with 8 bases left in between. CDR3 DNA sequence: TGTGCCAGCAGCCCAGGTTTCTCTGGGGCCAACGTCCTGACTTTC. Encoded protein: CASSPGFSGANVLTF.

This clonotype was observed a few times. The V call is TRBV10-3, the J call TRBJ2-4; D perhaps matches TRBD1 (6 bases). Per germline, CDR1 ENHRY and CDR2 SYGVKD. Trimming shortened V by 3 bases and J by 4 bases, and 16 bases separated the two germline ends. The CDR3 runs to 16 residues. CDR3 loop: CAISDHNEDSKNIQYF. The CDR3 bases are TGTGCCATCAGTGATCATAACGAGGACAGTAAAAACATTCAGTACTTC.